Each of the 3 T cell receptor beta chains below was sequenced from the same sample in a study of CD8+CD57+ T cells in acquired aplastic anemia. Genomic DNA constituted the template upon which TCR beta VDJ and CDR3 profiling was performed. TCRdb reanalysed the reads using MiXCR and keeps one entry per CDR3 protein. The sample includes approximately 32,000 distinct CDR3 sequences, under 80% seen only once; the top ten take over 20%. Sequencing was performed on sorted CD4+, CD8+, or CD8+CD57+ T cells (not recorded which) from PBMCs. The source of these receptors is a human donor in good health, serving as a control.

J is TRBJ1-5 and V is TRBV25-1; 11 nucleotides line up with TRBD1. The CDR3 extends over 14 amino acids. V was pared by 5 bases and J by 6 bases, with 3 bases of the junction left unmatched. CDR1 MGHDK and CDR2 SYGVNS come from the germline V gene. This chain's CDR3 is CASSTGTGGQPQHF. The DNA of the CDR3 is TGTGCCAGCAGTACCGGGACAGGGGGTCAGCCCCAGCATTTT.

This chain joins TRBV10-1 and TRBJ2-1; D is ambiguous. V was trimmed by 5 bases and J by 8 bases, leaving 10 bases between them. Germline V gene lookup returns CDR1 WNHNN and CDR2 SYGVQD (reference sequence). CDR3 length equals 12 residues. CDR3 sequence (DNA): TGCGCCAGCAGTAGTCCTGGGGATGAGCAGTTCTTC. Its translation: CASSSPGDEQFF.

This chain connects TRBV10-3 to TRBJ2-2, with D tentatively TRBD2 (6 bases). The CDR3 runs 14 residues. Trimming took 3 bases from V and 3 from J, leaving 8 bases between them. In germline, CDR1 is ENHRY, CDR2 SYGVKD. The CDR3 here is CAISDSGHTGELFF. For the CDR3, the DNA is TGTGCCATCAGTGATAGCGGCCACACCGGGGAGCTGTTTTTT.